A selection of T cell receptor beta chains follows, all from one sample in a study of OX40 agonist ivuxolimab in advanced cancers. The data were produced by immunoSEQ multiplex PCR, yet TCRdb's version contains in-frame clones alone and is incomplete. This sample has under 14,000 clones, with more than 60% found just once. Sequencing used CD4+ or CD8+ T cells sorted from blood, obtained in a trial of the OX40 agonist ivuxolimab. Receptor source: an adult with an advanced solid tumor such as melanoma, head and neck, liver or kidney cancer. Both conserved end residues are part of each CDR3. The listing skips clone size in some rows; elsewhere it reads once, few, many or a size class.

TRBV5-4	TRBJ2-7	-	CASSLNKQLADYEQYF
TRBV7-9	TRBJ2-5	few	CASSLGTRETQYF
TRBV13	TRBJ2-7	few	CASSTGQGSYEQYF
TRBV29-1	TRBJ2-2	-	CSVRHRENTGELFF
TRBV4-1	TRBJ2-1	once	CASSHPKDEKNNEQFF
TRBV7-9	TRBJ2-2	few	CASSQLGITGELFF
TRBV4-2	TRBJ2-1	-	CASSQEPSGGADFLDEQFF
TRBV6-5	TRBJ1-1	-	CAISGEGRGSEAFF
TRBV11-3	TRBJ2-1	-	CASSSGTSEHEQFF
TRBV29-1	TRBJ2-3	-	CSVEVLAGEGDTQYF
TRBV10-2	TRBJ1-5	-	CASSETGIFQPQHF
TRBV27	TRBJ1-1	few	CASSLNGAVIYTEAFF
TRBV5-6	TRBJ1-1	-	CASSFSTGQTEAFF
TRBV30	TRBJ1-1	once	CAWLKSDDYTEAFF
TRBV11-3	TRBJ1-3	few	CASSLENTIYF